One sample yielded the 5 T cell receptor beta chains listed below, sequenced in a study of metastatic and nonmetastatic thyroid tumors. Before thyroid surgery, none of the patients had received any treatment. TCRdb recomputed clones from the PCR reads via MiXCR. Among about 70,000 clones listed, roughly 18% were seen once. Sequenced sample: blood. Receptors originate from a female donor with papillary thyroid cancer or a benign thyroid nodule (not recorded which). Some clones in this sample may be carry-over from other donors' samples.

The chain couples TRBV11-2 to TRBJ2-3; TRBD1 agrees at 7 bases. This CDR3 region has 16 residues. CDR1 is SGHAT and CDR2 is FQNNGV in the germline V gene. Trimming took 1 base from V and 10 from J; bases not matched to a gene: 14. This chain's CDR3 is CASSLGGGLSTYAQYF. The CDR3 DNA reads TGTGCCAGCAGCTTAGGAGGGGGCCTTAGCACATATGCGCAGTATTTT.

This clone has at least ten counts. The chain uses TRBV12-3 or TRBV12-4 and TRBJ1-6; possibly TRBD1 for D (5 bases). Trimming shortened V by 3 bases and J by 7 bases, and 10 bases separated the two germline ends. The CDR3 totals 14 residues. The CDR3 here is CASSFKGPNSPLHF. The CDR3 DNA reads TGTGCCAGCAGTTTCAAGGGACCGAATTCACCCCTCCACTTT.

This clone appeared a few times. The chain links TRBV7-3 to TRBJ2-1; 8 bases map to TRBD2. The germline V gene has CDR1 SGHTA and CDR2 FQGTGA. This CDR3 spans 15 amino acids. V dropped 4 bases and J dropped 4; count of bases not matched to a gene: 6. DNA for the CDR3: TGTGCCAGCAGCTCTGGGACTAGTACTTACAATGAGCAGTTCTTC. Protein product: CASSSGTSTYNEQFF.

The gene calls are TRBV18 and TRBJ2-7, with 11 nucleotides matching TRBD1. CDR3 size: 20 residues. V was clipped by 3 bases and J by 2 bases; unmatched bases: 18. Germline-derived CDR1 and CDR2 are KGHSH and LQKENI. The CDR3 sequence: CASSPYRHPGQGGTAYEQYF. CDR3 sequence (DNA): TGTGCCAGCTCACCGTATCGTCACCCGGGACAGGGGGGTACAGCCTACGAGCAGTACTTC.

This chain uses TRBV30 with TRBJ1-3; no definite D call. Trimming removed 4 bases from V and 0 bases from J, with 13 bases in between. CDR1 and CDR2 from the germline V gene are GTSNPN and SVGIG (reference sequence). The CDR3 extends over 15 amino acids. The CDR3 spells CAWTETAFSGNTIYF. The CDR3 DNA reads TGTGCCTGGACCGAGACGGCCTTCTCTGGAAACACCATATATTTT.